This passage covers 23 T cell receptor beta chains from one sample sequenced in a study of blood T cell repertoires in COVID-19 (dated by TCRdb to between 2020 and 2021). The library was prepared using the immunoSEQ multiplex PCR assay. TCRdb took over this immuneACCESS table, retaining in-frame rearrangements with V and J assigned. Such tables are incomplete; in checked studies, under half of the missing clones stem from an unresolved V gene, and the remainder is unexplained. For this sample the table gives approximately 290,000 clones, of which roughly 90% were detected only once. The biggest ten clones account for about an eighth of the sample. Source material: peripheral blood. The receptor source for this set is an older woman with acute or convalescent COVID-19.

This chain links TRBV19 with TRBJ2-7; D possibly corresponds to TRBD1 (6 bases). Germline V lookup: CDR1 LNHDA, CDR2 SQIVND (reference sequence). Trimming shortened V by 5 bases and J by 3 bases, and 8 bases separated the two germline ends. The CDR3 totals 12 residues. The CDR3: CASSQGLYEQYF. In DNA, the CDR3 is TGTGCCAGTAGTCAGGGGCTCTACGAGCAGTACTTC.

The rearrangement uses TRBV28 and TRBJ1-1; D gene ambiguous. CDR3 size: 11 residues. Germline V gives CDR1 MDHEN, CDR2 SYDVKM. Trimming cost V 6 bases and J 3 bases, with 5 bases left between them. The CDR3 protein is CASREDTEAFF. CDR3 coding DNA: TGTGCCAGCAGAGAGGACACTGAAGCTTTCTTT. Drawing the rest from reference TRBV28 and TRBJ1-1, the complete variable domain is DVKVTQSSRYLVKRTGEKVFLECVQDMDHENMFWYRQDPGLGLRLIYFSYDVKMKEKGDIPEGYSVSREKKERFSLILESASTNQTSMYLCASREDTEAFFGQGTRLTVV.

The V call is TRBV5-1, the J call TRBJ2-2; the match to TRBD2 covers 11 bases. This CDR3 region has 18 residues. Germline V lookup: CDR1 SGHRS, CDR2 YFSETQ. V lost 4 bases to trimming and J lost 2 bases; unmatched junction nucleotides: 10. CDR3: CASSRRGTSGTNTGELFF. The CDR3 coding sequence is TGCGCCAGCAGCAGAAGAGGGACTAGCGGAACTAACACCGGGGAGCTGTTTTTT. Together with reference TRBV5-1 and TRBJ2-2, the CDR3 gives the full variable domain: KAGVTQTPRYLIKTRGQQVTLSCSPISGHRSVSWYQQTPGQGLQFLFEYFSETQRNKGNFPGRFSGRQFSNSRSEMNVSTLELGDSALYLCASSRRGTSGTNTGELFFGEGSRLTVL.

The V call is TRBV5-6, the J call TRBJ2-7; 10 bases match TRBD1. CDR1 and CDR2 (germline): SGHDT, YYEEEE. V shed 5 bases, J shed 7 bases, and the junction held 12 bases outside the gene matches. CDR3 length: 15 residues. The CDR3 loop is CASSFRQGALGEQYF. The CDR3 DNA reads TGTGCCAGCAGTTTTAGACAGGGGGCTTTGGGGGAGCAGTACTTC.

V usage is TRBV7-9 and J usage is TRBJ1-5, with 9 bases aligning to TRBD1. Germline-derived CDR1 and CDR2 are SEHNR and FQNEAQ (reference sequence). The CDR3 extends over 15 amino acids. V lost 5 bases to trimming and J lost 4 bases; unmatched junction nucleotides: 6. The chain's CDR3 is CASSPTGGGNQPQHF. The DNA for the CDR3 is TGTGCCAGCAGCCCCACAGGGGGCGGGAATCAGCCCCAGCATTTT. Based on the CDR3 plus reference TRBV7-9 and TRBJ1-5, the full variable domain is DTGVSQNPRHKITKRGQNVTFRCDPISEHNRLYWYRQTLGQGPEFLTYFQNEAQLEKSRLLSDRFSAERPKGSFSTLEIQRTEQGDSAMYLCASSPTGGGNQPQHFGDGTRLSIL.

The V call is TRBV5-3, the J call TRBJ1-5; no reliable D call. TRBV5-3 is an ORF; its function is uncertain. The CDR3 sequence is 11 residues long. Deletions cut 4 bases from V and 7 bases from J, with 6 bases between. This CDR3 is CARSHGQPQHF. CDR3 sequence (DNA): TGTGCCAGAAGCCACGGGCAGCCCCAGCATTTT.

The rearrangement joins TRBV6-2 or TRBV6-3 to TRBJ2-1, with no clear D. The V gene lost 5 bases and the J gene lost 8 bases, with 13 bases spanning the gap. CDR3 length: 13 amino acids. Germline loops: CDR1 MNHEY, CDR2 SVGEGT. The CDR3 DNA reads TGTGCCAGCAGTCTGATCTCCCGGGATGAGCAGTTCTTC. Its protein is CASSLISRDEQFF.

The rearrangement uses TRBV6-2 or TRBV6-3 and TRBJ1-1; maybe TRBD1 (6 bases). Germline V gene lookup returns CDR1 MNHEY and CDR2 SVGEGT. V shed 0 bases and J shed 3 bases, with 11 bases lying between them. The CDR3 is 15 residues long. The CDR3 DNA reads as TGTGCCAGCAGTTACTCGAAAAGGGGGTACACTGAAGCTTTCTTT. Translated: CASSYSKRGYTEAFF.

This chain joins TRBV6-2 or TRBV6-3 and TRBJ2-5, with 8 bases that match TRBD1. The J segment lost 8 bases and the V segment lost 2 bases, leaving 10 bases of the junction unmatched. Germline CDR1 is MNHEY and CDR2 is SVGEGT. This CDR3 has 15 amino acids. The CDR3 bases are TGTGCCAGCAGTTACCACACTACAGGGGGAGGAACCCAGTACTTC. Translated, it gives CASSYHTTGGGTQYF.

This clone is a singleton in its sample. The chain couples TRBV19 to TRBJ1-4, with D tentatively TRBD1 (6 bases). Germline lookup yields CDR1 LNHDA and CDR2 SQIVND (reference sequence). The CDR3 has 15 amino acids. The germline V and J ends were trimmed by 5 bases and 0 bases, with 10 bases remaining between them. CDR3 amino acids: CASSWDITTNEKLFF. CDR3 nucleotide sequence: TGTGCCAGTAGTTGGGACATCACAACTAATGAAAAACTGTTTTTT.

The CDR3 nucleotides read TGTGCCAGCAGCGCCCGACTAGCGGGGGGGGCAGATACGCAGTATTTT. It is translated as CASSARLAGGADTQYF. The gene calls are TRBV7-2 and TRBJ2-3; 14 positions agree with TRBD2. V shed 5 bases, J shed 4 bases, and the junction held 5 bases outside the gene matches. The CDR3 contains 16 residues. Germline values: CDR1 SGHTA, CDR2 FQGNSA. Complete variable domain (other parts from reference TRBV7-2 and TRBJ2-3): GAGVSQSPSNKVTEKGKDVELRCDPISGHTALYWYRQSLGQGLEFLIYFQGNSAPDKSGLPSDRFSAERTGGSVSTLTIQRTQQEDSAVYLCASSARLAGGADTQYFGPGTRLTVL.

The DNA of the CDR3 is TGCGCCAGCAGCCCTCGACTAGCGGGGGGTTCCTACAATGAGCAGTTCTTC. Its translation is CASSPRLAGGSYNEQFF. The rearrangement joins TRBV4-3 to TRBJ2-1, with TRBD2 identical over 13 bases. Germline V lookup: CDR1 LGHNA, CDR2 YSLEER. The CDR3 sequence is 17 residues long. The trim removed 4 bases at V and 1 base at J, leaving 4 bases unmatched.

The J gene is TRBJ1-1, the V gene TRBV4-3; D is undetermined. Germline V gene lookup returns CDR1 LGHNA and CDR2 YSLEER. Trimming cost V 1 base and J 1 base, with 13 bases left between them. The CDR3 extends over 16 amino acids. The CDR3 reads CASSQGVGRGNTEAFF. The CDR3, as DNA: TGCGCCAGCAGCCAAGGGGTAGGGCGGGGGAACACTGAAGCTTTCTTT.

The V gene is TRBV3-1 (or the pseudogene TRBV3-2), the J gene TRBJ2-3, with TRBD1 identical over 8 bases. The germline V gene has CDR1 LGHDT and CDR2 YNNKEL (reference sequence). The CDR3 contains 14 residues. Germline trimming cut 8 bases from V and 5 bases from J; bases unmatched to any gene: 9. The CDR3 DNA reads as TGTGCCAGCCTTGGACAGGGAGATCAAGATACGCAGTATTTT. Protein sequence: CASLGQGDQDTQYF.

The rearrangement uses TRBV4-2 and TRBJ2-7; 8 nucleotides line up with TRBD2. The CDR3 consists of 18 residues. Germline lookup yields CDR1 LGHNA and CDR2 YNFKEQ. J gave up 0 bases and V 0 bases, and 10 bases lay outside the gene matches. CDR3 coding DNA: TGTGCCAGCAGCCAAGATTTTGGCGGGGGGACCCTCTCCTACGAGCAGTACTTC. It translates to CASSQDFGGGTLSYEQYF.

This rearrangement joins TRBV7-2 to TRBJ2-7, with TRBD1 as a possible D gene (5 bases). This CDR3 is built from 14 residues. V was trimmed by 4 bases and J by 2 bases, leaving 12 bases between them. Germline V gene lookup returns CDR1 SGHTA and CDR2 FQGNSA. CDR3 DNA: TGTGCCAGCAGCTGGAACACAGGTACCTACGAGCAGTACTTC. This gives the protein CASSWNTGTYEQYF. Combining the CDR3 with reference TRBV7-2 and TRBJ2-7 gives the whole variable domain GAGVSQSPSNKVTEKGKDVELRCDPISGHTALYWYRQSLGQGLEFLIYFQGNSAPDKSGLPSDRFSAERTGGSVSTLTIQRTQQEDSAVYLCASSWNTGTYEQYFGPGTRLTVT.

This chain uses TRBV19 with TRBJ1-2; TRBD1 matches 9 bases. Germline V gives CDR1 LNHDA, CDR2 SQIVND (reference sequence). This CDR3 spans 16 amino acids. The junction had 12 bases not matched to a gene; V was cut back by 4 bases and J by 6 bases. CDR3 protein: CASSTSRGQGGDGYTF. The DNA for the CDR3 is TGTGCCAGTAGTACCTCGAGGGGACAGGGAGGGGATGGCTACACCTTC.

J is TRBJ1-1 and V is TRBV4-3; D call uncertain. The CDR3 spans 13 residues. Trimming pared 0 bases from V and 2 bases from J, leaving 4 bases between. The germline gives CDR1 LGHNA, CDR2 YSLEER. The CDR3 region is CASSQESNTEAFF. The CDR3 DNA is TGCGCCAGCAGCCAAGAATCAAACACTGAAGCTTTCTTT.

J is TRBJ1-4 and V is TRBV11-3; D gene ambiguous. Trimming took off 2 bases at V and 8 bases at J, with 18 bases between the two ends. Per the germline V gene, CDR1 is SGHNT and CDR2 is YENEEA. There are 16 residues in the CDR3. Here the CDR3 DNA reads TGTGCCAGCAGCTTATTATGGCAGCGGAGTAGCGAAAAACTGTTTTTT. Protein sequence: CASSLLWQRSSEKLFF.

This sequence joins TRBV7-6 and TRBJ2-6; D is uncertain. The CDR3 covers 15 residues. Trimming pared 3 bases from V and 4 bases from J, leaving 10 bases between. CDR1 and CDR2 from the germline V gene are SGHVS and FNYEAQ. CDR3 sequence: CASSFLASGANVLTF. CDR3 in DNA: TGTGCCAGCAGCTTTTTAGCTTCCGGGGCCAACGTCCTGACTTTC. Complete variable domain (other parts from reference TRBV7-6 and TRBJ2-6): GAGVSQSPRYKVTKRGQDVALRCDPISGHVSLYWYRQALGQGPEFLTYFNYEAQQDKSGLPNDRFSAERPEGSISTLTIQRTEQRDSAMYRCASSFLASGANVLTFGAGSRLTVL.

This clone was detected once. The chain carries TRBV11-3 and TRBJ2-7; tentative D call: TRBD2 (6 bases). Trimming left V 6 bases short and J 1 base short, with 10 bases between. CDR1 and CDR2 from the germline V gene are SGHNT and YENEEA. The CDR3 consists of 13 residues. CDR3 nucleotide sequence: TGTGCCAGCAGTCCCGGGAGTTCCTACGAGCAGTACTTC. Translating gives CASSPGSSYEQYF.

The chain couples TRBV28 to TRBJ1-5, with 7 bases fitting TRBD1. Trimming cost V 7 bases and J 0 bases; bases outside gene matches: 3. This CDR3 is 14 amino acids long. The germline V gene encodes CDR1 MDHEN and CDR2 SYDVKM. The CDR3 sequence is CASTSGGSNQPQHF. DNA of the CDR3: TGTGCCAGCACCTCAGGGGGTAGCAATCAGCCCCAGCATTTT.

This rearrangement joins TRBV10-3 to TRBJ2-5; 8 bases match TRBD1. V lost 4 bases, J lost 5 bases, and 18 bases stayed unmatched. The CDR3 loop spans 18 amino acids. The V gene's germline CDR1 is ENHRY and CDR2 SYGVKD. CDR3 in DNA: TGTGCCATCAGTGGGACAGGGATCTGGGACAGAGCGATGGAGACCCAGTACTTC. Protein: CAISGTGIWDRAMETQYF.